Below, one T cell receptor (beta chain) is given with its context. Its antigen is still unknown. The sample belongs to a study of T cells expressing NK-cell markers. Study details: Sorted CD3+CD56+NKG2C+, CD3+CD56+NKG2C- and CD3+CD56-NKG2C+ T cells provided the TCR beta repertoires. The sequencing cohort of eight donors included seven HCMV-seropositive individuals and one seronegative individual.

Findings and limits, study-wide: Four donors likewise had their CD3+CD56-NKG2C+ fraction led by these clonotypes.

For each CDR3 protein, TCRdb gives one entry from its re-call of the 5' RACE reads, without DNA. This table lists some 460,000 distinct CDR3 sequences. The clonotype was recovered from a woman aged 50 to 60 in good health. What was sequenced was blood T cells: a sorted CD56 or NKG2C T cell subset, CD4+ or CD8+ T cells, or bulk PBMC T cells (not recorded which).

CDR3 region: CASRLTSETFYEQYF. The chain combines TRBV6-1 with TRBJ2-7; TCRdb proposes TRBD2, but this gene call is untestable without DNA. The CDR3 has 15 residues. Germline V gene sequence: CDR1 MNHNS, CDR2 SASEGT.